Following are 26 T cell receptor beta chains from one sample sequenced in a study of blood T cell repertoires in COVID-19. The repertoire was sequenced with immunoSEQ multiplex PCR; TCRdb's copy has only in-frame clones and lacks some. The sample contains around 130,000 clones, approximately 81% of which appear only once. The sequenced material came from peripheral blood. The receptors shown here come from a man in his sixties with acute or convalescent COVID-19.

This clone was seen only once. This chain connects TRBV5-4 to TRBJ2-3; no reliable D call. The CDR3 sequence is 15 residues long. In germline, CDR1 is SGHNT, CDR2 YYREEE (reference sequence). V gave up 4 bases and J gave up 1 base, with 13 bases separating them. The CDR3 sequence is CASSEDLMRTDTQYF. As DNA, the CDR3 is TGTGCCAGCAGCGAGGATTTGATGCGCACAGATACGCAGTATTTT.

This clone showed up just once. This chain uses TRBV19 with TRBJ1-1, with 8 bases fitting TRBD1. Germline CDR1 LNHDA, CDR2 SQIVND (reference sequence). V gave up 7 bases and J gave up 0 bases; unmatched junction bases: 4. The CDR3 has 14 amino acids. The CDR3 protein is CASIEQGVNTEAFF. CDR3 coding DNA: TGTGCCAGTATCGAACAGGGGGTGAACACTGAAGCTTTCTTT. Combining the CDR3 with reference TRBV19 and TRBJ1-1 gives the whole variable domain DGGITQSPKYLFRKEGQNVTLSCEQNLNHDAMYWYRQDPGQGLRLIYYSQIVNDFQKGDIAEGYSVSREKKESFPLTVTSAQKNPTAFYLCASIEQGVNTEAFFGQGTRLTVV.

The chain joins TRBV7-2 to TRBJ2-5; 11 bases fit TRBD2. The CDR3 is 19 amino acids. Germline V lookup: CDR1 SGHTA, CDR2 FQGNSA. With 1 base clipped from V and 5 bases from J, the junction kept 15 bases outside the gene matches. CDR3 nucleotide sequence: TGTGCCAGCAGCTTAGATAGGTGGATAGCGGGAGGGCCGGGGGAGACCCAGTACTTC. This codes for CASSLDRWIAGGPGETQYF.

The V call is TRBV6-5, the J call TRBJ1-6; 7 positions match TRBD1. The CDR3 totals 15 residues. V was clipped by 2 bases and J by 10 bases; unmatched bases: 8. Germline lookup yields CDR1 MNHEY and CDR2 SVGAGI. As DNA, the CDR3 is TGTGCCAGCAGTTACGCCGACAGGGTACGGTCACCCCTCCACTTT. Protein product: CASSYADRVRSPLHF.

The chain has TRBV28 and TRBJ2-3, with D possibly matching TRBD1 (6 bases). Trimming removed 2 bases from V and 0 bases from J, with 12 bases in between. The CDR3 has 16 amino acids. Germline values: CDR1 MDHEN, CDR2 SYDVKM. CDR3 coding DNA: TGTGCCAGCAGTTTACTGGGGGCTTCTAGCACAGATACGCAGTATTTT. The encoded protein is CASSLLGASSTDTQYF. Together with reference TRBV28 and TRBJ2-3, the CDR3 gives the full variable domain: DVKVTQSSRYLVKRTGEKVFLECVQDMDHENMFWYRQDPGLGLRLIYFSYDVKMKEKGDIPEGYSVSREKKERFSLILESASTNQTSMYLCASSLLGASSTDTQYFGPGTRLTVL.

This clone has a single count. The chain couples TRBV18 to TRBJ2-2, with D possibly TRBD2 on 5 matching bases. V lost 6 bases, J lost 1 base, and 15 bases lay in between. The CDR3 runs 16 residues. Germline CDR1 reads KGHSH; CDR2 reads LQKENI. The DNA of the CDR3 is TGTGCCAGCTCTGCGGAGGTATCTGGGAACACCGGGGAGCTGTTTTTT. It codes for CASSAEVSGNTGELFF.

This chain uses TRBV15 with TRBJ2-7; 9 bases agree with TRBD2. The CDR3 extends over 14 amino acids. Germline V gene data show CDR1 as LNHNV and CDR2 as YYDKDF (reference sequence). The V segment lost 5 bases and the J segment 6 bases; nucleotides outside the gene matches: 8. The CDR3 DNA is TGTGCCACCAGCGGCGGGAGGGGTGGAGGCGAGCAGTACTTC. This sequence encodes CATSGGRGGGEQYF.

V gene TRBV7-2 combines with J gene TRBJ2-7; 9 bases are a match to TRBD2. Germline V CDR1 and CDR2: SGHTA, FQGNSA. J was trimmed by 2 bases and V by 1 base; bases with no gene match: 12. The CDR3 runs to 18 residues. The CDR3 is CASSLVGTLAGEAYEQYF. CDR3 DNA: TGTGCCAGCAGCTTAGTAGGGACCTTAGCGGGAGAAGCCTACGAGCAGTACTTC. Complete variable domain (other parts from reference TRBV7-2 and TRBJ2-7): GAGVSQSPSNKVTEKGKDVELRCDPISGHTALYWYRQSLGQGLEFLIYFQGNSAPDKSGLPSDRFSAERTGGSVSTLTIQRTQQEDSAVYLCASSLVGTLAGEAYEQYFGPGTRLTVT.

The chain is built from TRBV5-1 and TRBJ2-7; 7 positions agree with TRBD1. Germline CDR1 SGHRS, CDR2 YFSETQ. The V and J ends lost 2 bases and 7 bases, in that order; junction bases with no gene match: 6. CDR3 length: 13 residues. The CDR3 DNA sequence: TGCGCCAGCAGCTTTGAACAGGGGTGGGAGCAGTACTTC. It codes for CASSFEQGWEQYF.

V and J are TRBV29-1 and TRBJ1-1; maybe TRBD1 (5 bases). Germline V gene sequence: CDR1 SQVTM, CDR2 ANQGSEA. Deletions cut 7 bases from V and 4 bases from J, with 16 bases between. The CDR3 length is 13 residues. CDR3 sequence (DNA): TGCAGCGGGAGGAGGGCAGGGTCCACTGAAGCTTTCTTT. Amino acids: CSGRRAGSTEAFF.

The V call is TRBV11-2, the J call TRBJ2-2; tentatively, D is TRBD1 (5 bases). Per the germline V gene, CDR1 is SGHAT and CDR2 is FQNNGV. V was shortened by 5 bases and J by 5 bases, with 15 bases between the two germline ends. The CDR3 is made up of 15 amino acids. In DNA, the CDR3 is TGTGCCAGCAGCCCACAGTTGGGGCAGACCGGGGAGCTGTTTTTT. It codes for CASSPQLGQTGELFF.

The sample holds a few counts of this clone. V is TRBV2 and J is TRBJ2-1; possibly TRBD2 for D (7 bases). V dropped 5 bases and J dropped 7 bases, with 15 bases sitting between them. This CDR3 has 14 residues. CDR1 and CDR2 from the germline V gene are SNHLY and FYNNEI. CDR3 DNA sequence: TGTGCCAGCAGTAGGGAGGGCCAGGGGAATGAGCAGTTCTTC. Translating gives CASSREGQGNEQFF.

Here the CDR3 DNA reads TGTGCCAGCTCACCCACTATAGACAGGGATCACGGCTACACCTTC. It encodes CASSPTIDRDHGYTF. The gene calls are TRBV18 and TRBJ1-2, with 7 bases identical to TRBD1. The CDR3 is 15 amino acids. V lost 3 bases and J lost 8; bases outside the gene matches: 12. Germline V CDR1 and CDR2: KGHSH, LQKENI.

The chain uses TRBV28 and TRBJ2-2, with D maybe TRBD1 (7 bases). The CDR3 has 14 residues. Germline CDR1 is MDHEN and CDR2 is SYDVKM. Trimming took 6 bases from V and 5 from J, leaving 13 bases between them. CDR3 amino acids: CASREGTATGELFF. CDR3 DNA sequence: TGTGCCAGCAGGGAGGGGACAGCTACCGGGGAGCTGTTTTTT.

V and J are TRBV6-2 or TRBV6-3 and TRBJ1-6; 8 positions agree with TRBD1. The CDR3 runs 12 residues. V trimming: 0 bases; J trimming: 18 bases; junction bases outside the gene matches: 4. Looked up from germline, CDR1 is MNHEY and CDR2 is SVGEGT. CDR3 sequence reads: CASSYSGTGNHF. In DNA form, the CDR3 reads TGTGCCAGCAGTTACTCAGGGACAGGCAACCACTTT.

The chain uses TRBV5-8 and TRBJ2-3; D uncertain. The germline V and J ends were trimmed by 0 bases and 4 bases, with 9 bases remaining between them. The germline V gene has CDR1 SGHTS and CDR2 YDEGEE. The CDR3 totals 14 residues. The CDR3 DNA follows: TGTGCCAGCAGCTTGGGTGAGGTCCCAGATACGCAGTATTTT. It specifies CASSLGEVPDTQYF.

The gene calls are TRBV19 and TRBJ2-2; the match to TRBD2 covers 9 bases. Unmatched junction bases numbered 1, after V lost 8 bases and J lost 0 bases. The germline gives CDR1 LNHDA, CDR2 SQIVND (reference sequence). This CDR3 contains 14 residues. CDR3 loop: CASSSGTNTGELFF. CDR3 DNA: TGTGCCAGTTCTAGCGGGACGAACACCGGGGAGCTGTTTTTT.

The gene calls are TRBV18 and TRBJ1-2, with 8 bases that match TRBD1. This CDR3 region has 14 residues. Germline V gene sequence: CDR1 KGHSH, CDR2 LQKENI. The V gene end was trimmed by 2 bases and the J gene end by 2 bases; junction bases not matched to a gene: 1. The CDR3 region is CASSPGDRNYGYTF. The CDR3 DNA reads as TGTGCCAGCTCACCAGGGGACAGGAACTATGGCTACACCTTC.

This chain connects TRBV20-1 to TRBJ2-5; D not certain. Trimming removed 5 bases at V and 9 bases at J, with 10 bases between. This CDR3 has 10 residues. Germline V gives CDR1 DFQATT, CDR2 SNEGSKA (reference sequence). In nucleotides, the CDR3 is TGCAGTGCTCGGTGGAGCGCCCAGTACTTC. Amino acid sequence: CSARWSAQYF.

This rearrangement joins TRBV7-9 to TRBJ2-1; 11 positions agree with TRBD1. The CDR3 extends over 12 amino acids. Germline V lookup: CDR1 SEHNR, CDR2 FQNEAQ (reference sequence). V shed 4 bases, J shed 16 bases, and the junction held 6 bases outside the gene matches. The CDR3 sequence is CASSSGQGGQFF. The CDR3 DNA reads as TGTGCCAGCAGCTCGGGACAGGGGGGACAATTCTTC.

The V call is TRBV19, the J call TRBJ1-1; D may be TRBD1 (6 bases). Trimming pared 4 bases from V and 0 bases from J, leaving 15 bases between. The CDR3 has 16 residues. Per the germline V gene, CDR1 is LNHDA and CDR2 is SQIVND (reference sequence). Here the CDR3 reads CASSKGRQGMNTEAFF. CDR3 bases: TGTGCCAGTAGTAAGGGACGGCAGGGGATGAACACTGAAGCTTTCTTT.

The chain's CDR3 is CASSQGTGAVDTQYF. As DNA, the CDR3 is TGTGCCAGCAGCCAAGGGACAGGTGCCGTAGATACGCAGTATTTT. The rearrangement uses TRBV3-1 (or the pseudogene TRBV3-2) and TRBJ2-3, with TRBD1 matching over 7 bases. Per germline, CDR1 LGHDT and CDR2 YNNKEL (reference sequence). Trimming cost V 1 base and J 5 bases; bases outside gene matches: 6. This CDR3 comprises 15 residues.

The chain couples TRBV10-2 to TRBJ2-7, with D tentatively TRBD2 (5 bases). Trimming left V 4 bases short and J 2 bases short, with 12 bases between. Germline V gene sequence: CDR1 WSHSY, CDR2 SAAADI. The length of the CDR3 is 14 residues. The CDR3 sequence: CASSGTGTAYEQYF. The CDR3 DNA follows: TGCGCCAGCAGTGGGACTGGAACCGCCTACGAGCAGTACTTC.

In this sample, this clone turned up a few times. The chain recombines TRBV18 with TRBJ2-1; 12 bases are a match to TRBD2. The CDR3 sequence is 15 residues long. Germline-derived CDR1 and CDR2 are KGHSH and LQKENI. The V segment lost 3 bases and the J segment 7 bases; nucleotides outside the gene matches: 4. This chain's CDR3 is CASSPTSGSMNEQFF. The CDR3 DNA follows: TGTGCCAGCTCACCGACTAGCGGGAGTATGAATGAGCAGTTCTTC.

The chain joins TRBV5-1 to TRBJ2-5, with TRBD1 matching 9 bases. The CDR3 covers 16 residues. The V segment lost 0 bases and the J segment 0 bases; nucleotides outside the gene matches: 3. Germline V gene data show CDR1 as SGHRS and CDR2 as YFSETQ. The CDR3: CASSLGGQGYQETQYF. The CDR3 nucleotides read TGCGCCAGCAGCTTGGGCGGACAGGGGTACCAAGAGACCCAGTACTTC.

This CDR3 is CASSQSREVTFYNEQFF. The CDR3, as DNA: TGTGCCAGCAGCCAGTCGCGGGAGGTAACTTTTTACAATGAGCAGTTCTTC. The chain has TRBV7-9 and TRBJ2-1; the match to TRBD2 covers 8 bases. There are 17 residues in the CDR3. V gave up 5 bases and J gave up 4 bases; unmatched junction bases: 13. CDR1 and CDR2 from the germline V gene are SEHNR and FQNEAQ (reference sequence).